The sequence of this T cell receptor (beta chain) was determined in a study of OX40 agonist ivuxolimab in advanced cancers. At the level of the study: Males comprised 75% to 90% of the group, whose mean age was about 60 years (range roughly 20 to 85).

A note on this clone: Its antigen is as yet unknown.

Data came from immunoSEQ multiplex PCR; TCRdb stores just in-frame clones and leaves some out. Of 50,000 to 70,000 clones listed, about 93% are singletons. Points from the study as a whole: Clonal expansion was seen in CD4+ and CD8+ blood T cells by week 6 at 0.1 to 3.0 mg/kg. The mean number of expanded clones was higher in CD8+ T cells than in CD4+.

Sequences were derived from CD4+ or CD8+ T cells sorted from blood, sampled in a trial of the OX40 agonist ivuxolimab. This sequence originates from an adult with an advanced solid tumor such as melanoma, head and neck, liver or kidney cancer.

The CDR3 DNA follows: TGTGCCAGCAGTTTAATGATAGCGGGAGGGCCTGGCACCGGGGAGCTGTTTTTT. It is translated as CASSLMIAGGPGTGELFF. The rearrangement uses TRBV28 and TRBJ2-2; 11 bases match TRBD2. V was pared by 2 bases and J by 4 bases, with 9 bases of the junction left unmatched. The length of the CDR3 is 18 residues. Germline V gene data show CDR1 as MDHEN and CDR2 as SYDVKM.